These 5 T cell receptor beta chains were all obtained from the same sample, sequenced in a study of cytomegalovirus exposure and HLA in healthy donors. PCR involved 60 Vbeta and 13 Jbeta primers. Clones were sequenced by immunoSEQ multiplex PCR, and TCRdb holds only the in-frame ones, with some missing. Found here are approximately 89,000 clones, less than 65% of them singletons; the top ten hold 5.5%. The sequenced material came from PBMCs. The receptors shown here come from a woman in her 30s in good health and CMV-seropositive.

This rearrangement joins TRBV7-9 to TRBJ1-3, with D possibly being TRBD1 (5 bases). V was cut by 8 bases and J by 7 bases, with 27 bases left in between. Germline-derived CDR1 and CDR2 are SEHNR and FQNEAQ (reference sequence). There are 17 residues in the CDR3. CDR3 in DNA: TGTGCCAGCGGGGGTGCGGGGTCCCGACTAAACTACAACACCATATATTTT. Translated, it gives CASGGAGSRLNYNTIYF.

The rearrangement uses TRBV4-1 and TRBJ2-1; 13 nucleotides match TRBD2. CDR3 length: 14 residues. Germline trimming cut 6 bases from V and 7 bases from J; bases unmatched to any gene: 3. Germline CDR1 MGHRA, CDR2 YSYEKL. CDR3 bases: TGCGCCAGCAGAGGGACTAGCGGGAAGAATGAGCAGTTCTTC. It encodes CASRGTSGKNEQFF.

The chain couples TRBV18 to TRBJ2-5, with D unresolved. The germline CDR1 and CDR2 sequences are KGHSH and LQKENI. The CDR3 is made up of 13 amino acids. V shed 4 bases and J shed 1 base, with 7 bases lying between them. CDR3 residues: CASSLSSQETQYF. CDR3 sequence (DNA): TGTGCCAGCTCACTATCTAGCCAAGAGACCCAGTACTTC.

The chain couples TRBV7-2 to TRBJ2-7, with TRBD2 matching over 9 bases. Germline V gives CDR1 SGHTA, CDR2 FQGNSA. The CDR3 is 15 residues long. With V trimmed by 1 base and J by 4 bases, 5 bases remained unmatched. The DNA of the CDR3 is TGTGCCAGCAGCTTAGGAACTAGCGGGTCTTACGAGCAGTACTTC. This sequence encodes CASSLGTSGSYEQYF.

In this sample, this clone turned up a few times. The V call is TRBV2, the J call TRBJ1-1, with D perhaps matching TRBD1 (5 bases). V lost 7 bases to trimming and J lost 5 bases, with 17 bases between them. The CDR3 contains 14 residues. The germline V gene encodes CDR1 SNHLY and CDR2 FYNNEI. CDR3 DNA sequence: TGTGCCAGCAATGTGGGGGGGTCGGTTACTGAAGCTTTCTTT. Its protein is CASNVGGSVTEAFF. Combining the CDR3 with reference TRBV2 and TRBJ1-1 gives the whole variable domain EPEVTQTPSHQVTQMGQEVILRCVPISNHLYFYWYRQILGQKVEFLVSFYNNEISEKSEIFDDQFSVERPDGSNFTLKIRSTKLEDSAMYFCASNVGGSVTEAFFGQGTRLTVV.